The 18 T cell receptor beta chains in this list originate from one sample, sequenced in a study of cytomegalovirus exposure and HLA in healthy donors. PCR employed 60 Vbeta and 13 Jbeta primers. Method: immunoSEQ multiplex PCR; TCRdb's copy keeps in-frame clones and lacks some. Of under 150,000 clones in the sample, 65% to 80% are singletons; the top ten hold approximately 1.7%. The sequenced material came from PBMCs. The receptors come from a woman aged 40 to 50 in good health and CMV-seronegative.

This clone was seen a handful of times. DNA of the CDR3: TGTGCCAGCAGTCTCGGACTCGCCTTAAATGAGCAGTTCTTC. As protein: CASSLGLALNEQFF. V is TRBV28 and J is TRBJ2-1; D might be TRBD2 (5 bases). Trimming removed 5 bases at V and 7 bases at J, with 15 bases between. Germline CDR1 reads MDHEN; CDR2 reads SYDVKM. This CDR3 spans 14 amino acids.

This clone was observed a handful of times. This CDR3 reads CASSSTGGGGTGELFF. CDR3 bases: TGTGCCAGCAGTTCGACTGGCGGAGGTGGCACCGGGGAGCTGTTTTTT. The chain couples TRBV27 to TRBJ2-2, with D possibly TRBD2 on 5 matching bases. V lost 4 bases and J 4 bases, leaving 16 bases between the germline ends. CDR3 length: 16 amino acids. CDR1 is MNHEY, CDR2 SMNVEV, per germline (reference sequence).

The chain uses TRBV18 and TRBJ2-5; maybe TRBD1 (5 bases). V lost 5 bases and J lost 1, with 8 bases in between. Germline V gives CDR1 KGHSH, CDR2 LQKENI. The length of the CDR3 is 13 residues. CDR3 sequence (DNA): TGTGCCAGCTCATCAGGGCCCCAAGAGACCCAGTACTTC. This translates into CASSSGPQETQYF.

CDR3 sequence reads: CASRPTGGVNTEAFF. Written as DNA, the CDR3 is TGTGCCAGCAGACCCACAGGGGGCGTGAACACTGAAGCTTTCTTT. The chain employs TRBV6-1 and TRBJ1-1, with 9 bases matching TRBD1. Per germline, CDR1 MNHNS and CDR2 SASEGT. The CDR3 contains 15 residues. V was clipped by 6 bases and J by 0 bases; unmatched bases: 5.

The V gene is TRBV15, the J gene TRBJ2-1; 7 bases are shared with TRBD1. The CDR3 consists of 15 residues. The germline V gene has CDR1 LNHNV and CDR2 YYDKDF (reference sequence). With 6 bases clipped from V and 4 bases from J, the junction kept 9 bases outside the gene matches. The chain's CDR3 is CATRIPGTEYNEQFF. CDR3 DNA: TGTGCCACCAGAATCCCCGGGACAGAGTACAATGAGCAGTTCTTC.

The chain joins TRBV19 to TRBJ1-1; possible D gene TRBD1, 5 bases. Deletions cut 3 bases from V and 6 bases from J, with 14 bases between. Germline CDR1 reads LNHDA; CDR2 reads SQIVND (reference sequence). The CDR3 length is 14 residues. Here the CDR3 DNA reads TGTGCCAGTAGTATCGGCGGGGGACTTGCTGAAGCTTTCTTT. This sequence encodes CASSIGGGLAEAFF.

The chain carries TRBV9 and TRBJ2-1; D remains ambiguous. Germline CDR1 SGDLS, CDR2 YYNGEE. This CDR3 spans 16 amino acids. Trimming shortened V by 0 bases and J by 6 bases, and 16 bases separated the two germline ends. This chain's CDR3 is CASSVASSSIVNEQFF. DNA of the CDR3: TGTGCCAGCAGCGTAGCGAGCTCCTCCATAGTCAATGAGCAGTTCTTC.

The V call is TRBV11-3, the J call TRBJ2-1; 13 nucleotides agree with TRBD2. CDR1 is SGHNT, CDR2 YENEEA, per germline. The CDR3 consists of 15 residues. V was pared by 5 bases and J by 9 bases, with 7 bases of the junction left unmatched. Here the CDR3 reads CASSPGLAGVGEQFF. CDR3 sequence (DNA): TGTGCCAGCAGCCCCGGACTAGCGGGAGTGGGTGAGCAGTTCTTC.

CDR3 loop: CASITTGAPTFF. The CDR3 nucleotides are TGTGCCAGCATCACGACAGGGGCACCTACTTTCTTT. The genes are TRBV28 and TRBJ1-1; 8 bases line up with TRBD1. Germline V lookup: CDR1 MDHEN, CDR2 SYDVKM. V shed 7 bases, J shed 12 bases, and the junction held 10 bases outside the gene matches. The CDR3 covers 12 residues.

This clone was seen more than once but under ten times. The genes are TRBV9 and TRBJ1-2, with 9 bases matching TRBD1. The CDR3 consists of 15 residues. V lost 0 bases to trimming and J lost 2 bases; unmatched junction nucleotides: 2. Germline loops: CDR1 SGDLS, CDR2 YYNGEE. The CDR3 spells CASSVDGTGNYGYTF. CDR3 bases: TGTGCCAGCAGCGTAGACGGGACAGGGAACTATGGCTACACCTTC.

V gene TRBV10-3 combines with J gene TRBJ2-7, with 9 bases aligning to TRBD1. This CDR3 is 12 amino acids long. V trimming: 9 bases; J trimming: 5 bases; junction bases outside the gene matches: 5. CDR1 is ENHRY, CDR2 SYGVKD, per germline. CDR3 sequence reads: CAMSGQGHEQYF. The CDR3, as DNA: TGTGCCATGTCGGGACAGGGCCACGAGCAGTACTTC.

This chain connects TRBV7-9 to TRBJ2-5; 13 bases are shared with TRBD2. This CDR3 is 16 amino acids long. CDR1 SEHNR and CDR2 FQNEAQ come from the germline V gene (reference sequence). V gave up 5 bases and J gave up 5 bases; unmatched junction bases: 8. This CDR3 is CASSPGTSGILETQYF. The CDR3, as DNA: TGTGCCAGCAGCCCTGGGACTAGCGGGATCTTGGAGACCCAGTACTTC. The variable domain in full, completed from reference TRBV7-9 and TRBJ2-5, reads DTGVSQNPRHKITKRGQNVTFRCDPISEHNRLYWYRQTLGQGPEFLTYFQNEAQLEKSRLLSDRFSAERPKGSFSTLEIQRTEQGDSAMYLCASSPGTSGILETQYFGPGTRLLVL.

The rearrangement links TRBV28 to TRBJ2-2; weak D call: TRBD1 (5 bases). The CDR3 spans 13 residues. Germline lookup yields CDR1 MDHEN and CDR2 SYDVKM. The CDR3 sequence: CAGQDPNTGELFF. The CDR3 nucleotides are TGTGCGGGGCAGGACCCCAACACCGGGGAGCTGTTTTTT.

The rearrangement joins TRBV11-2 to TRBJ1-6, with TRBD1 matching over 11 bases. The germline V gene encodes CDR1 SGHAT and CDR2 FQNNGV. The CDR3 contains 14 residues. Losses at the gene ends were 2 bases for V and 16 bases for J; bases not matched to a gene: 7. This CDR3 reads CASSLRTGGDCLHF. DNA for the CDR3: TGTGCCAGCAGCTTACGGACAGGGGGCGATTGTCTCCACTTT.

The rearrangement joins TRBV19 to TRBJ2-7; a possible D gene is TRBD2 (6 bases). The ends were cut back, 3 bases at V and 3 bases at J, with 12 bases in the middle. The CDR3 consists of 14 residues. In germline, CDR1 is LNHDA, CDR2 SQIVND (reference sequence). The CDR3, as DNA: TGTGCCAGTAGTATCCAGGGACTTGACTACGAGCAGTACTTC. Its protein is CASSIQGLDYEQYF.

This clone was recorded only once. The chain is built from TRBV28 and TRBJ2-7; 7 bases match TRBD2. Losses at the gene ends were 5 bases for V and 2 bases for J; bases not matched to a gene: 9. Looked up from germline, CDR1 is MDHEN and CDR2 is SYDVKM. The CDR3 is made up of 15 amino acids. The CDR3, as DNA: TGTGCCAGCAGTGGCCTAGAGCGGGGAACCTACGAGCAGTACTTC. It codes for CASSGLERGTYEQYF.

The V call is TRBV6-1, the J call TRBJ2-5; D is perhaps TRBD2 (5 bases). Deletions cut 4 bases from V and 5 bases from J, with 5 bases between. CDR3 size: 11 residues. The germline V gene has CDR1 MNHNS and CDR2 SASEGT. CDR3 coding DNA: TGTGCCAGCAGTGGGGAGGAGACCCAGTACTTC. Protein: CASSGEETQYF.

This clone was observed once. The chain is built from TRBV19 and TRBJ2-5, with 7 bases identical to TRBD1. V shed 7 bases and J 3 bases; nucleotides not matched to a gene: 11. The CDR3 spans 15 residues. Germline-derived CDR1 and CDR2 are LNHDA and SQIVND (reference sequence). DNA of the CDR3: TGTGCCAGTACTGGGGTTTGGCAGGGGGAAGAGACCCAGTACTTC. It specifies CASTGVWQGEETQYF.